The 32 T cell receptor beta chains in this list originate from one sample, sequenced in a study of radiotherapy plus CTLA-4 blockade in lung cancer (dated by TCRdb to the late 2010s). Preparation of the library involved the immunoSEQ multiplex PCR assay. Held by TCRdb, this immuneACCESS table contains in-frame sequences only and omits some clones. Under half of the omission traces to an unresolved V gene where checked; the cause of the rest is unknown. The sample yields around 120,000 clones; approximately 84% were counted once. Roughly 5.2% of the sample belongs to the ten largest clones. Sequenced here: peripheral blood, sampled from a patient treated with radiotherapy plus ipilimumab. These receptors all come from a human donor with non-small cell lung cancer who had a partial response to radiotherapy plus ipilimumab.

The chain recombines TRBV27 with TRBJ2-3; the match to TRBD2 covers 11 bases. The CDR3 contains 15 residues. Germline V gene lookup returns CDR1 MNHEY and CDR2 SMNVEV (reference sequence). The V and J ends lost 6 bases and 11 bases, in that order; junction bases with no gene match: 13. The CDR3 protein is CASSPGTSGASGQYF. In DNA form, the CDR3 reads TGTGCCAGCAGCCCCGGGACTAGCGGTGCTTCGGGGCAGTATTTT.

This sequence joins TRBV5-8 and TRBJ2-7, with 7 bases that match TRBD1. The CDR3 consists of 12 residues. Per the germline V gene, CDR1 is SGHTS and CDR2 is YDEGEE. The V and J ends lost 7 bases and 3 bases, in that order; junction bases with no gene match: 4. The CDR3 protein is CASRDRIYEQYF. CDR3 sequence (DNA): TGTGCCAGCCGGGACAGAATCTACGAGCAGTACTTC.

Here the CDR3 DNA reads TGTGCCAGTAGTATTCCCCCGGGATCTAGCGGGAGGTCCCACGAGCAGTACTTC. Its translation: CASSIPPGSSGRSHEQYF. This chain connects TRBV19 to TRBJ2-7; 11 bases agree with TRBD2. Per germline, CDR1 LNHDA and CDR2 SQIVND (reference sequence). After removal of 3 bases from V and 5 bases from J, the junction contained 15 bases not matched to a gene. This CDR3 contains 18 residues.

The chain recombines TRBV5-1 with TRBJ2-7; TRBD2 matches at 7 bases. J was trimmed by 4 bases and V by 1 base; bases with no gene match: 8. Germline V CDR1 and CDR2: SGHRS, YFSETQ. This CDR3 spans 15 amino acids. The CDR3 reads CASSLYGRELYEQYF. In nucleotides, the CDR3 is TGCGCCAGCAGCTTGTACGGGCGGGAGTTATACGAGCAGTACTTC.

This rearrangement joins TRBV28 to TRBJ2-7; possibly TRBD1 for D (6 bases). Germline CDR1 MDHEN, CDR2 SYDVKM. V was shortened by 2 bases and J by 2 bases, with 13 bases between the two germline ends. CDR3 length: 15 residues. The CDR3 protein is CASSLVDRFTYEQYF. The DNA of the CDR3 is TGTGCCAGCAGTTTAGTCGACAGGTTTACCTACGAGCAGTACTTC.

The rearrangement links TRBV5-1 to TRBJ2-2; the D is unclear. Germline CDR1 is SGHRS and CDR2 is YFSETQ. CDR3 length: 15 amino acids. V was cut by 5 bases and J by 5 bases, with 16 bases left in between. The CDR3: CASSPVQYLTGELFF. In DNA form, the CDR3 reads TGCGCCAGCAGTCCAGTACAGTATTTAACCGGGGAGCTGTTTTTT.

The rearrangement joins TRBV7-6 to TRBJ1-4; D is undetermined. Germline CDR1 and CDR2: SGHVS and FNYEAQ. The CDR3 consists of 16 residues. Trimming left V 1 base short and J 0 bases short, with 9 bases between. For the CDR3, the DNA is TGTGCCAGCAGCTTAGTTGCGCAAGCAACTAATGAAAAACTGTTTTTT. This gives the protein CASSLVAQATNEKLFF.

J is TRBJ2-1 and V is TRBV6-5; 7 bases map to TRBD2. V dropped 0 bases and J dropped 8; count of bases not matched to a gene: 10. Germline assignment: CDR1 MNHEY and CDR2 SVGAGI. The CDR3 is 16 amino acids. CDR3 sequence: CASSYSHALAGDEQFF. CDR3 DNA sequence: TGTGCCAGCAGTTACTCTCACGCCCTCGCGGGGGATGAGCAGTTCTTC.

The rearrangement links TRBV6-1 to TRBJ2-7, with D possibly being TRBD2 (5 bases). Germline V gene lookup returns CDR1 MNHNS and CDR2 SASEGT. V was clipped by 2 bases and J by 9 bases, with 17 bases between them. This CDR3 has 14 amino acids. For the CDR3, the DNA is TGTGCCAGCAGTGAACCGACGGGAAACTTCGGGCAGTACTTC. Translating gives CASSEPTGNFGQYF.

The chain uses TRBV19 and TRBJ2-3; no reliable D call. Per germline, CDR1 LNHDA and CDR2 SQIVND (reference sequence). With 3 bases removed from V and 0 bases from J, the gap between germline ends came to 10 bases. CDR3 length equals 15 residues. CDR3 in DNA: TGTGCCAGTAGTATTGATCTAACTAGCACAGATACGCAGTATTTT. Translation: CASSIDLTSTDTQYF.

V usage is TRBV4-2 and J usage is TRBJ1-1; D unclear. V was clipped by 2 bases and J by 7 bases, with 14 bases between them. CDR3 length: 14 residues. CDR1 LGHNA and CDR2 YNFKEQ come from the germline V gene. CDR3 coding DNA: TGTGCCAGCAGCCAACCGGGAGAGAACGGTGAAGCTTTCTTT. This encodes CASSQPGENGEAFF.

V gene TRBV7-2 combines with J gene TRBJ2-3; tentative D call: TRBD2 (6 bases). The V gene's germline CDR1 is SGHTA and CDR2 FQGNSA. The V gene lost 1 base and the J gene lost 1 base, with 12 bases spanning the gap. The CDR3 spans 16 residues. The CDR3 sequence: CASSLGGGTRTDTQYF. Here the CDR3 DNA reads TGTGCCAGCAGCTTAGGTGGGGGGACCCGCACAGATACGCAGTATTTT.

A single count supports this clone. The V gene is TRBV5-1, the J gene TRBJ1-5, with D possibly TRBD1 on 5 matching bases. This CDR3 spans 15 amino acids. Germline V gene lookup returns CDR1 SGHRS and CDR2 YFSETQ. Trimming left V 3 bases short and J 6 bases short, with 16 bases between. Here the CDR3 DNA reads TGCGCCAGCAGCTCTCGGGGAGGGGATCCTCAGCCCCAGCATTTT. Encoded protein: CASSSRGGDPQPQHF.

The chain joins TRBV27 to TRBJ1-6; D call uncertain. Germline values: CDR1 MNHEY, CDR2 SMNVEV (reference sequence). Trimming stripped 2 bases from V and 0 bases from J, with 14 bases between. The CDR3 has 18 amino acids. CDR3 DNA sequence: TGTGCCAGCAGTTTACGTGGCCCGGGGAGCTCCTATAATTCACCCCTCCACTTT. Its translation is CASSLRGPGSSYNSPLHF.

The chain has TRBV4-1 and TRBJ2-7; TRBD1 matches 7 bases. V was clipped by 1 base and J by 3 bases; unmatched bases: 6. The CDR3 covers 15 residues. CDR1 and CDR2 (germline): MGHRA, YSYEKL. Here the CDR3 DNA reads TGCGCCAGCAGCCAAGGGGACAGCCGGGACTACGAGCAGTACTTC. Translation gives CASSQGDSRDYEQYF.

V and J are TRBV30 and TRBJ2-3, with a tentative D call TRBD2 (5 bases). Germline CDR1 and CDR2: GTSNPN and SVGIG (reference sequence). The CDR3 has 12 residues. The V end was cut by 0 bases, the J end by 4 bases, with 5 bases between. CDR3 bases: TGTGCCTGGAGTGTACTAGCAGATACGCAGTATTTT. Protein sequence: CAWSVLADTQYF.

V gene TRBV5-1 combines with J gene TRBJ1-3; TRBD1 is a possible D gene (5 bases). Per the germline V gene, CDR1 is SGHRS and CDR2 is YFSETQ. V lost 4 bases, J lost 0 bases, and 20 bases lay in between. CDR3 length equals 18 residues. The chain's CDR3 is CASSRTSSSQSSGNTIYF. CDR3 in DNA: TGCGCCAGCAGCAGGACAAGTTCATCCCAAAGCTCTGGAAACACCATATATTTT.

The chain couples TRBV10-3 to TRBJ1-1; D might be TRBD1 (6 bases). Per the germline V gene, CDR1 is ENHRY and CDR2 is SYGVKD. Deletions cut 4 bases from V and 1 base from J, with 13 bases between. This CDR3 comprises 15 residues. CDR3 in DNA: TGTGCCATCAGTGCTTCTACGGACAGGAACACTGAAGCTTTCTTT. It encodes CAISASTDRNTEAFF.

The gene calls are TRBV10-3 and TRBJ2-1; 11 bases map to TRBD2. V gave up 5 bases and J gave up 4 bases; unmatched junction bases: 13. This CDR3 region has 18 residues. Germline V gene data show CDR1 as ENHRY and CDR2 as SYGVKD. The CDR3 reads CAISWTGFLAGGYNEQFF. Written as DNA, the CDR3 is TGTGCCATCAGTTGGACGGGCTTCTTAGCGGGGGGGTACAATGAGCAGTTCTTC.

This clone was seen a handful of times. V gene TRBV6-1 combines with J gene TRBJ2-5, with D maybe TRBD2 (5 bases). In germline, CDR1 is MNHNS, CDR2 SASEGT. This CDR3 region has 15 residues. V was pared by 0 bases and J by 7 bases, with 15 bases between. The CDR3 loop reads CASSEAPRAGGTQYF. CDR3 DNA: TGTGCCAGCAGTGAAGCGCCCCGGGCCGGAGGGACCCAGTACTTC.

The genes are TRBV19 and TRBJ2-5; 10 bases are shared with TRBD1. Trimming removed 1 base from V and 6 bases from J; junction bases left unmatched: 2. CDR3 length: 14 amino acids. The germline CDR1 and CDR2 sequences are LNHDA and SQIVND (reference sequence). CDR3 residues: CASSIGGQGKTQYF. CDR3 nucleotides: TGTGCCAGTAGTATAGGGGGACAGGGGAAGACCCAGTACTTC.

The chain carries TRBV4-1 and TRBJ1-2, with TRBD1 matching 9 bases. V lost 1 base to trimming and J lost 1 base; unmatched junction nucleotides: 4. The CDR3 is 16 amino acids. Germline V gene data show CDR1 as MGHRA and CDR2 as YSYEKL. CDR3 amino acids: CASSQGRQGVNYGYTF. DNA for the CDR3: TGCGCCAGCAGCCAAGGGAGACAGGGGGTTAACTATGGCTACACCTTC.

The CDR3 spells CASSLDSHNEKLFF. CDR3 DNA: TGTGCCAGCAGCTTGGACAGTCATAATGAAAAACTGTTTTTT. V gene TRBV5-5 combines with J gene TRBJ1-4, with unresolved D. V was clipped by 0 bases and J by 4 bases, with 7 bases between them. CDR1 and CDR2 (germline): SGHKS, YYEKEE (reference sequence). The CDR3 has 14 residues.

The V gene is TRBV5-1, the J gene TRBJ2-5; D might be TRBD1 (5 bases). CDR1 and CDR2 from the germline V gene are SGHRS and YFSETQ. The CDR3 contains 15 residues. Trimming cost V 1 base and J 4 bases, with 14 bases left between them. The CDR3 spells CASSLNSGSGETQYF. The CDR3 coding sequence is TGCGCCAGCAGCTTGAATTCAGGGTCAGGAGAGACCCAGTACTTC. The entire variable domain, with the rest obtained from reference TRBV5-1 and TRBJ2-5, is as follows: KAGVTQTPRYLIKTRGQQVTLSCSPISGHRSVSWYQQTPGQGLQFLFEYFSETQRNKGNFPGRFSGRQFSNSRSEMNVSTLELGDSALYLCASSLNSGSGETQYFGPGTRLLVL.

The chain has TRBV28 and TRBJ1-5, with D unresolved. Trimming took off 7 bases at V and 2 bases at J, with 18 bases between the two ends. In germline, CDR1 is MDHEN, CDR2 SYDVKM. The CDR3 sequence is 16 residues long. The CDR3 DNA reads TGTGCCAGCACCCTAGGGAGAGGGTTTGGCAATCAGCCCCAGCATTTT. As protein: CASTLGRGFGNQPQHF.

CDR3 sequence (DNA): TGTGCCAGCAGCTCTACAGGGAACAATGAGCAGTTCTTC. The encoded protein is CASSSTGNNEQFF. This chain uses TRBV27 with TRBJ2-1; D is possibly TRBD1 (6 bases). The CDR3 totals 13 residues. Germline CDR1 and CDR2: MNHEY and SMNVEV (reference sequence). Trimming removed 6 bases at V and 5 bases at J, with 11 bases between.

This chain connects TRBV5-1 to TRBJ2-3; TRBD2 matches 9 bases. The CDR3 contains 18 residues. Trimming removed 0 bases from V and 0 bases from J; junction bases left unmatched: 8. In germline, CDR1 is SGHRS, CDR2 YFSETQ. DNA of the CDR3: TGCGCCAGCAGCTTGGGCGGCGGGAGGGCCTCGAGCACAGATACGCAGTATTTT. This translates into CASSLGGGRASSTDTQYF.

CDR3 region: CASSQEDGSGMTQYF. The DNA of the CDR3 is TGTGCCAGCAGCCAAGAGGACGGCAGCGGAATGACCCAGTACTTC. V gene TRBV4-2 combines with J gene TRBJ2-5; maybe TRBD2 (5 bases). V shed 0 bases and J shed 7 bases, with 15 bases lying between them. Germline V gene sequence: CDR1 LGHNA, CDR2 YNFKEQ. There are 15 residues in the CDR3.

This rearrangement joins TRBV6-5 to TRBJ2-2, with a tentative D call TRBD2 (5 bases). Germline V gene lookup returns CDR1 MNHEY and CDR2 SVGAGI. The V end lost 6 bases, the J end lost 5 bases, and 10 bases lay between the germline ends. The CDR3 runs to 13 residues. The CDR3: CASRAPGTGELFF. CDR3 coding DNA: TGTGCCAGCAGAGCCCCGGGGACCGGGGAGCTGTTTTTT.

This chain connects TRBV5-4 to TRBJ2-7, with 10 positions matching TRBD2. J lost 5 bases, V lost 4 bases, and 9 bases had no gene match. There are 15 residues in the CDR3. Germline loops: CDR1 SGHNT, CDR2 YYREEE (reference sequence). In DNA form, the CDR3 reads TGTGCCAGCAGCCCGGCAGCGGGAGGGCCCCACGAGCAGTACTTC. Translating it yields CASSPAAGGPHEQYF.

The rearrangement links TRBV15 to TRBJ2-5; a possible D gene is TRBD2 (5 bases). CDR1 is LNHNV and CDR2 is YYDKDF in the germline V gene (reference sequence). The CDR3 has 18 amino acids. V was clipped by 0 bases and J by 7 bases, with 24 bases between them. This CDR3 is CATSRDYVRDGTAGTQYF. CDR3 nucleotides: TGTGCCACCAGCAGAGATTACGTGCGAGATGGAACGGCGGGGACCCAGTACTTC.

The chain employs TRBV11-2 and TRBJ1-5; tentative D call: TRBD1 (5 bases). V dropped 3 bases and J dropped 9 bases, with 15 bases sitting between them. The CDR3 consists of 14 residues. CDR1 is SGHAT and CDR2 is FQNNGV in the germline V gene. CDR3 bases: TGTGCCAGCAGCTTGGGGGGGTCCCCAACGCCCCAGCATTTT. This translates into CASSLGGSPTPQHF.